This T cell receptor (beta chain) originates from a study of blood T cell repertoires in COVID-19. V shed 6 bases, J shed 2 bases, and the junction held 7 bases outside the gene matches. The CDR3 extends over 14 amino acids. Per the germline V gene, CDR1 is SGHAT and CDR2 is FQDESV (reference sequence). TCRdb's copy holds only in-frame clones and misses some; the assay was immunoSEQ multiplex PCR. The sample holds 150,000 to 200,000 clones, 88% seen once. The V and J genes are TRBV11-1 and TRBJ2-7, with TRBD1 matching 7 bases. This clonotype was obtained from a human donor in a cohort sampled during active COVID-19. Sequenced material: peripheral blood. CDR3 bases: TGTGCCAGCAGTCCAACGGGACAGACCTACGAGCAGTACTTC. Its protein is CASSPTGQTYEQYF.